This entry lists 27 T cell receptor beta chains sequenced from one sample in a study of T cell responses to AZD1222 COVID-19 vaccine. Libraries were prepared by immunoSEQ multiplex PCR; TCRdb keeps only in-frame clonotypes and omits some of them. Of about 130,000 clones in the sample, roughly 90% were seen once. Specimen: peripheral blood, collected on day 0 of AZD1222 vaccination. The receptors come from an adult in good health.

The chain is built from TRBV6-2 or TRBV6-3 and TRBJ2-1, with a weak D call TRBD2 (6 bases). Germline CDR1 and CDR2: MNHEY and SVGEGT. Trimming left V 1 base short and J 2 bases short, with 15 bases between. This CDR3 has 17 residues. The CDR3 here is CASSYYPRGGAYNEQFF. The CDR3 bases are TGTGCCAGCAGTTACTATCCGCGGGGAGGCGCCTACAATGAGCAGTTCTTC.

This chain links TRBV30 with TRBJ2-3, with TRBD2 matching 9 bases. Per the germline V gene, CDR1 is GTSNPN and CDR2 is SVGIG (reference sequence). The V gene end was trimmed by 3 bases and the J gene end by 2 bases; junction bases not matched to a gene: 6. This CDR3 region has 15 residues. The CDR3 loop is CAWRRASGATDTQYF. The CDR3 DNA is TGTGCCTGGAGGAGGGCTAGCGGGGCCACAGATACGCAGTATTTT. The full variable domain, completed using reference TRBV30 and TRBJ2-3, is SQTIHQWPATLVQPVGSPLSLECTVEGTSNPNLYWYRQAAGRGLQLLFYSVGIGQISSEVPQNLSASRPQDRQFILSSKKLLLSDSGFYLCAWRRASGATDTQYFGPGTRLTVL.

The gene calls are TRBV3-1 (or the pseudogene TRBV3-2) and TRBJ1-1; 9 bases match TRBD1. The V segment lost 4 bases and the J segment 5 bases; nucleotides outside the gene matches: 5. Germline CDR1 LGHDT, CDR2 YNNKEL (reference sequence). The CDR3 extends over 14 amino acids. The CDR3 coding sequence is TGTGCCAGCAGCCCCGGACAGGGGAGGACTGAAGCTTTCTTT. Amino acid sequence: CASSPGQGRTEAFF.

The chain is built from TRBV5-1 and TRBJ2-4, with D perhaps matching TRBD1 (6 bases). Trimming left V 5 bases short and J 6 bases short, with 18 bases between. Germline CDR1 SGHRS, CDR2 YFSETQ. The CDR3 runs to 15 residues. The CDR3 DNA reads as TGCGCCAGCAGAGGGACATCTGGACGCGGAAACATTCAGTACTTC. It yields the protein CASRGTSGRGNIQYF.

This chain uses TRBV30 with TRBJ1-2; 7 bases line up with TRBD1. This CDR3 spans 11 amino acids. The trim removed 1 base at V and 10 bases at J, leaving 3 bases unmatched. The germline gives CDR1 GTSNPN, CDR2 SVGIG (reference sequence). The CDR3 is CAWSATGVYTF. Written as DNA, the CDR3 is TGTGCCTGGAGTGCTACAGGGGTCTACACCTTC. The whole variable domain, filled in from reference TRBV30 and TRBJ1-2, reads SQTIHQWPATLVQPVGSPLSLECTVEGTSNPNLYWYRQAAGRGLQLLFYSVGIGQISSEVPQNLSASRPQDRQFILSSKKLLLSDSGFYLCAWSATGVYTFGSGTRLTVV.

The chain has TRBV5-1 and TRBJ2-1, with D maybe TRBD2 (6 bases). CDR1 is SGHRS, CDR2 YFSETQ, per germline. V was cut by 4 bases and J by 9 bases, with 17 bases left in between. The CDR3 is 14 amino acids. The CDR3 DNA reads TGCGCCAGCAGCCAGGGCCCTAGCGAGGTTGAGCAGTTCTTC. Translated, it gives CASSQGPSEVEQFF.

This clone occurred once. This chain joins TRBV28 and TRBJ2-2; a possible D gene is TRBD1 (6 bases). The CDR3 length is 15 residues. Germline loops: CDR1 MDHEN, CDR2 SYDVKM. Trimming shortened V by 6 bases and J by 5 bases, and 16 bases separated the two germline ends. CDR3 residues: CASRSGQGGTGELFF. The CDR3 DNA follows: TGTGCCAGCAGGTCGGGACAAGGAGGTACCGGGGAGCTGTTTTTT.

The chain joins TRBV6-2 or TRBV6-3 to TRBJ2-5; 10 bases are shared with TRBD2. The CDR3 has 19 residues. The J segment lost 0 bases and the V segment lost 2 bases, leaving 12 bases of the junction unmatched. The germline V gene encodes CDR1 MNHEY and CDR2 SVGEGT. The DNA for the CDR3 is TGTGCCAGCAGTTACCAAGCGGGGGGGCTACTATCCGACCAAGAGACCCAGTACTTC. Residues: CASSYQAGGLLSDQETQYF.

The chain uses TRBV30 and TRBJ2-2; the D is unclear. CDR1 is GTSNPN, CDR2 SVGIG, per germline (reference sequence). This CDR3 has 12 amino acids. Trimming cost V 3 bases and J 3 bases, with 5 bases left between them. The CDR3 is CAWRGDTGELFF. The CDR3 DNA reads as TGTGCCTGGAGGGGTGACACCGGGGAGCTGTTTTTT.

This chain links TRBV18 with TRBJ1-3; TRBD1 aligns across 12 bases. The ends lost 4 bases at V and 2 bases at J; junction bases unmatched: 9. CDR1 and CDR2 from the germline V gene are KGHSH and LQKENI. This CDR3 region has 18 residues. Written as DNA, the CDR3 is TGTGCCAGCTCACGGGACAGGGGGCCTCTAGGGGCTGGAAACACCATATATTTT. It codes for CASSRDRGPLGAGNTIYF. The full variable domain, completed using reference TRBV18 and TRBJ1-3, is NAGVMQNPRHLVRRRGQEARLRCSPMKGHSHVYWYRQLPEEGLKFMVYLQKENIIDESGMPKERFSAEFPKEGPSILRIQQVVRGDSAAYFCASSRDRGPLGAGNTIYFGEGSWLTVV.

The chain combines TRBV18 with TRBJ1-1; 8 bases fit TRBD1. The V gene's germline CDR1 is KGHSH and CDR2 LQKENI. This CDR3 has 14 residues. The V gene end was trimmed by 3 bases and the J gene end by 2 bases; junction bases not matched to a gene: 2. The CDR3 DNA sequence: TGTGCCAGCTCACCGGACAGGGTTAACACTGAAGCTTTCTTT. This translates into CASSPDRVNTEAFF. Complete variable domain (other parts from reference TRBV18 and TRBJ1-1): NAGVMQNPRHLVRRRGQEARLRCSPMKGHSHVYWYRQLPEEGLKFMVYLQKENIIDESGMPKERFSAEFPKEGPSILRIQQVVRGDSAAYFCASSPDRVNTEAFFGQGTRLTVV.

The rearrangement joins TRBV5-1 to TRBJ2-2; tentatively, D is TRBD2 (5 bases). V lost 4 bases to trimming and J lost 8 bases, with 9 bases between them. The germline V gene encodes CDR1 SGHRS and CDR2 YFSETQ. CDR3 length equals 12 residues. The CDR3 region has the DNA TGCGCCAGCAGCCCCCCGGGGGGGGAGCTGTTTTTT. Amino acids: CASSPPGGELFF.

The rearrangement links TRBV6-2 or TRBV6-3 to TRBJ2-7; D is undetermined. Germline loops: CDR1 MNHEY, CDR2 SVGEGT. The V end was cut by 3 bases, the J end by 0 bases, with 12 bases between. The CDR3 loop spans 15 amino acids. CDR3 sequence reads: CASSYPTVSSYEQYF. The CDR3 DNA reads TGTGCCAGCAGTTATCCGACCGTGAGCTCCTACGAGCAGTACTTC.

The rearrangement links TRBV10-3 to TRBJ2-1; 10 bases are shared with TRBD2. CDR1 and CDR2 from the germline V gene are ENHRY and SYGVKD. CDR3 length: 13 residues. V lost 7 bases, J lost 8 bases, and 5 bases stayed unmatched. CDR3 sequence: CAIKTSGEDEQFF. As DNA, the CDR3 is TGTGCCATCAAAACTAGCGGGGAAGATGAGCAGTTCTTC.

The chain links TRBV5-1 to TRBJ1-1, with D tentatively TRBD1 (6 bases). Trimming stripped 4 bases from V and 8 bases from J, with 15 bases between. From germline, CDR1 is SGHRS and CDR2 YFSETQ. This CDR3 spans 13 amino acids. CDR3 in amino acids: CASSPSGHLEAFF. The CDR3 bases are TGCGCCAGCAGCCCATCGGGACACCTCGAAGCTTTCTTT.

The V call is TRBV19, the J call TRBJ2-1, with D possibly matching TRBD2 (6 bases). V was trimmed by 3 bases and J by 6 bases, leaving 15 bases between them. In germline, CDR1 is LNHDA, CDR2 SQIVND (reference sequence). This CDR3 region has 15 residues. Here the CDR3 reads CASSMEGYPTNEQFF. DNA of the CDR3: TGTGCCAGTAGTATGGAGGGGTATCCAACCAATGAGCAGTTCTTC. The entire variable domain, with the rest obtained from reference TRBV19 and TRBJ2-1, is as follows: DGGITQSPKYLFRKEGQNVTLSCEQNLNHDAMYWYRQDPGQGLRLIYYSQIVNDFQKGDIAEGYSVSREKKESFPLTVTSAQKNPTAFYLCASSMEGYPTNEQFFGPGTRLTVL.

The V gene is TRBV12-3 or TRBV12-4, the J gene TRBJ1-1; D is unclear. This CDR3 has 12 residues. Trimming removed 6 bases at V and 10 bases at J, with 15 bases between. The CDR3 bases are TGTGCCAGCAGGGTTGATTCAAACCGAGCTTTCTTT. Its translation: CASRVDSNRAFF.

The genes are TRBV5-6 and TRBJ1-6, with TRBD1 identical over 11 bases. This CDR3 contains 19 residues. J was trimmed by 5 bases and V by 2 bases; bases with no gene match: 12. CDR1 and CDR2 (germline): SGHDT, YYEEEE. The CDR3 region has the DNA TGTGCCAGCAGCTTTAGGACAGGGGGCAAGGGGATTAATAATTCACCCCTCCACTTT. Translation gives CASSFRTGGKGINNSPLHF.

This rearrangement joins TRBV19 to TRBJ1-2; tentatively, D is TRBD1 (5 bases). The germline V and J ends were trimmed by 3 bases and 7 bases, with 15 bases remaining between them. Germline CDR1 reads LNHDA; CDR2 reads SQIVND (reference sequence). The CDR3 consists of 14 residues. CDR3 nucleotides: TGTGCCAGTAGTATTTTTCAGGGAGGACGTGGCTACACCTTC. It translates to CASSIFQGGRGYTF.

V and J are TRBV14 and TRBJ1-3; 7 nucleotides agree with TRBD1. Looked up from germline, CDR1 is SGHDN and CDR2 is FVKESK. This CDR3 contains 17 residues. V trimming: 0 bases; J trimming: 6 bases; junction bases outside the gene matches: 11. The CDR3 protein is CASSQEAYRDRTNTIYF. Here the CDR3 DNA reads TGTGCCAGCAGCCAAGAGGCCTACCGGGACAGAACAAACACCATATATTTT. The full variable domain, its missing parts supplied by reference TRBV14 and TRBJ1-3, is EAGVTQFPSHSVIEKGQTVTLRCDPISGHDNLYWYRRVMGKEIKFLLHFVKESKQDESGMPNNRFLAERTGGTYSTLKVQPAELEDSGVYFCASSQEAYRDRTNTIYFGEGSWLTVV.

The chain combines TRBV4-1 with TRBJ2-3; no clear D. Germline CDR1 is MGHRA and CDR2 is YSYEKL. The CDR3 spans 15 residues. The V gene lost 0 bases and the J gene lost 7 bases, with 14 bases spanning the gap. The CDR3 region is CASSQEVSPTNTQYF. The DNA of the CDR3 is TGCGCCAGCAGCCAAGAAGTCAGCCCAACCAATACGCAGTATTTT.

The chain couples TRBV5-6 to TRBJ1-6; maybe TRBD1 (6 bases). CDR3 length equals 16 residues. V was pared by 6 bases and J by 6 bases, with 19 bases between. CDR1 SGHDT and CDR2 YYEEEE come from the germline V gene. CDR3 coding DNA: TGTGCCAGCACCCACTCGGGGGGGCTTCTTAATTCACCCCTCCACTTT. Protein: CASTHSGGLLNSPLHF.

The chain uses TRBV9 and TRBJ2-4; tentatively, D is TRBD2 (7 bases). The CDR3 runs 18 residues. Germline values: CDR1 SGDLS, CDR2 YYNGEE. The germline V and J ends were trimmed by 4 bases and 0 bases, with 20 bases remaining between them. The CDR3 DNA reads as TGTGCCAGCAGCCCGAGGTTGGGGGGGCCACTAGCCAAAAACATTCAGTACTTC. Amino acids: CASSPRLGGPLAKNIQYF.

The chain employs TRBV6-5 and TRBJ1-2; no definite D call. The CDR3 spans 11 residues. Germline V gene lookup returns CDR1 MNHEY and CDR2 SVGAGI. Between the trimmed V and J ends, which lost 4 bases and 8 bases, there was a span of 8 bases. CDR3 in amino acids: CASSSIAGYTF. DNA for the CDR3: TGTGCCAGCAGTTCCATAGCGGGCTACACCTTC.

This chain uses TRBV6-1 with TRBJ1-1; TRBD1 might be the D (5 bases). Germline V gene sequence: CDR1 MNHNS, CDR2 SASEGT. Trimming pared 3 bases from V and 4 bases from J, leaving 15 bases between. The CDR3 loop spans 15 amino acids. The CDR3 here is CASSEFSLRGTEAFF. The CDR3 DNA is TGTGCCAGCAGTGAGTTTTCCTTAAGGGGCACTGAAGCTTTCTTT.

This clone appeared a few times. The CDR3 DNA follows: TGTGCCAGCAGCTTCCAGGGTGGCGGTCAGCCCCAGCATTTT. It encodes CASSFQGGGQPQHF. The chain employs TRBV7-2 and TRBJ1-5; D perhaps matches TRBD1 (5 bases). The CDR3 extends over 14 amino acids. The V end was cut by 3 bases, the J end by 6 bases, with 12 bases between. Germline V gives CDR1 SGHTA, CDR2 FQGNSA.

This chain connects TRBV30 to TRBJ2-7, with 11 bases that match TRBD2. There are 15 residues in the CDR3. The germline gives CDR1 GTSNPN, CDR2 SVGIG (reference sequence). Unmatched junction bases numbered 9, after V lost 3 bases and J lost 5 bases. CDR3 amino acids: CAWSGPGLAEDEQYF. CDR3 DNA: TGTGCCTGGAGCGGACCGGGACTAGCGGAGGACGAGCAGTACTTC.